The rows below give T cell receptor beta chains drawn from one sample of a study of blood T cell repertoires in COVID-19. Profiled with immunoSEQ multiplex PCR; TCRdb holds only in-frame clones, not every one. The table includes about 330,000 clones, roughly nine tenths detected once. Sequenced sample: peripheral blood. The source is a man aged 18 to 30 who had recovered from COVID-19. CDR3s include the opening cysteine and the closing phenylalanine or tryptophan. The D gene is left open where the match is weak. Size tells how often a clone was seen (once, few, many) or the class of an expanded clone, and some rows leave it out.

TGTGCCAGCAGCTGGACTAGCTACGAGCAGTACTTC,CASSWTSYEQYF,TRBD2,TRBJ2-7,once,TRBV5-8
TGTGCCAGCAGCTTAGGGGGGATATTCGGGAGCACTGAAGCTTTCTTT,CASSLGGIFGSTEAFF,NA,TRBJ1-1,NA,TRBV7-9
TGTGCCAGCAGCTTAGCTATGAACAGGGGTCTAGCTGGAAACACCATATATTTT,CASSLAMNRGLAGNTIYF,TRBD1,TRBJ1-3,NA,TRBV7-8
TGTGCCAGCAGTTCCCTCTCTGGAAACACCATATATTTT,CASSSLSGNTIYF,NA,TRBJ1-3,NA,TRBV6-5
TGTGCCAGCTCACCGACTTTGGGGGCGCCTAACACCGGGGAGCTGTTTTTT,CASSPTLGAPNTGELFF,NA,TRBJ2-2,NA,TRBV18
TGTGCCAGCAGCCGGCGGGAGAGTGGAGATACGCAGTATTTT,CASSRRESGDTQYF,TRBD2,TRBJ2-3,NA,TRBV6-5
TGTGCCAGCAGACTGACAGGGGGCCATGGCTACACCTTC,CASRLTGGHGYTF,TRBD1,TRBJ1-2,NA,TRBV27
TGTGCCAGCAAGCCGGGACTAGCGGCCCAGGGGCAGTTCTTC,CASKPGLAAQGQFF,TRBD2,TRBJ2-1,once,TRBV27
TGTGCCTGGAGTGTACCGCAGGCTTCACCCCTCCACTTT,CAWSVPQASPLHF,NA,TRBJ1-6,NA,TRBV30
TGTGCCAGCAGTCAACGAGGGTACAGCACAGATACGCAGTATTTT,CASSQRGYSTDTQYF,NA,TRBJ2-3,NA,TRBV14
TGCGCCAGCAGGCCCGACAGGAACACTGAAGCTTTCTTT,CASRPDRNTEAFF,NA,TRBJ1-1,NA,TRBV10-2
TGTGCCAGCAGTATTAGCGGGGTCAGCTTCTACGAGCAGTACTTC,CASSISGVSFYEQYF,TRBD2,TRBJ2-7,NA,TRBV27
TGTGCCTGGAGGGGACTAGCGGGAAGGACCGGGGAGCTGTTTTTT,CAWRGLAGRTGELFF,TRBD2,TRBJ2-2,NA,TRBV30
TGTGCCAGCAGTTTACGAGTCACCGGGGAGCTGTTTTTT,CASSLRVTGELFF,NA,TRBJ2-2,NA,TRBV27
TGCGCCAGCAGCCCGGGACAACCTGGGGGTCAGCCCCAGCATTTT,CASSPGQPGGQPQHF,NA,TRBJ1-5,NA,TRBV5-1
TGCAGCGTTGTTCTTAACACTGAAGCTTTCTTT,CSVVLNTEAFF,NA,TRBJ1-1,once,TRBV29-1